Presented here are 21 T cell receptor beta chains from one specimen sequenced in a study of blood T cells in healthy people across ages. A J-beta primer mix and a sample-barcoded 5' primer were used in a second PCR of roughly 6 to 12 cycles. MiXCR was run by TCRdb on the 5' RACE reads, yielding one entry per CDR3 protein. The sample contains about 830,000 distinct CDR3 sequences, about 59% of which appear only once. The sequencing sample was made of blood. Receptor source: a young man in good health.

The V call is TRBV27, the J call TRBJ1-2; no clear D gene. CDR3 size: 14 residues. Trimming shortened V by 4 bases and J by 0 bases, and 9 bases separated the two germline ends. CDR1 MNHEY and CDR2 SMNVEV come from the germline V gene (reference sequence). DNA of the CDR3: TGTGCCAGCAGTTACGGTGGAGCTAACTATGGCTACACCTTC. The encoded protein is CASSYGGANYGYTF.

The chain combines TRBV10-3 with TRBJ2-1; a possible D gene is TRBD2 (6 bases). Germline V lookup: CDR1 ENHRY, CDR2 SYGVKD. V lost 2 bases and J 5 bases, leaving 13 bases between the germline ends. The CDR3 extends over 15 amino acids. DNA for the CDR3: TGTGCCATCAGTGAGGGGGCGGGGATCCACAATGAGCAGTTCTTC. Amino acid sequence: CAISEGAGIHNEQFF.

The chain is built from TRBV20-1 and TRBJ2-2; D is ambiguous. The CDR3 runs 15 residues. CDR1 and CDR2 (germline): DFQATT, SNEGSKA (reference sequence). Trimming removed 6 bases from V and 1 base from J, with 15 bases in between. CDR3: CSAVDPQMNTGELFF. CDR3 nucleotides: TGCAGTGCAGTAGATCCGCAAATGAACACCGGGGAGCTGTTTTTT.

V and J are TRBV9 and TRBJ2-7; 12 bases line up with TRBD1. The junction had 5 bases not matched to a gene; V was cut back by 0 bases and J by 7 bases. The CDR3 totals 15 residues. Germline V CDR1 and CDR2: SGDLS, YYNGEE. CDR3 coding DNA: TGTGCCAGCAGCGTAGGGGGACAGGGGGCGTTGGAGCAGTACTTC. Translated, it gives CASSVGGQGALEQYF. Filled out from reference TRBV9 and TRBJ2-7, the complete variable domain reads DSGVTQTPKHLITATGQRVTLRCSPRSGDLSVYWYQQSLDQGLQFLIQYYNGEERAKGNILERFSAQQFPDLHSELNLSSLELGDSALYFCASSVGGQGALEQYFGPGTRLTVT.

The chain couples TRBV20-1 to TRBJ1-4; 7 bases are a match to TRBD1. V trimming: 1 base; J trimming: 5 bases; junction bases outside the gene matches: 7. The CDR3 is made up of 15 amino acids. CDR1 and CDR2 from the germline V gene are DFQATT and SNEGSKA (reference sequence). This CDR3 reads CSARAGGRGNEKLFF. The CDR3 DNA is TGCAGTGCTAGAGCTGGGGGCAGGGGGAATGAAAAACTGTTTTTT.

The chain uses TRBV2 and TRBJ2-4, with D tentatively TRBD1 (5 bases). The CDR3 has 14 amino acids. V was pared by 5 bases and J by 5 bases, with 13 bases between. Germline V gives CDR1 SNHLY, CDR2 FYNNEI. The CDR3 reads CASSFRVGENIQYF. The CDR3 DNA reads TGTGCCAGCAGTTTCAGGGTAGGAGAAAACATTCAGTACTTC.

CDR3 DNA sequence: TGCAGTGCCCTAGGGCCAAACTATGGCTACACCTTC. Protein: CSALGPNYGYTF. V gene TRBV20-1 combines with J gene TRBJ1-2; D is unclear. The CDR3 consists of 12 residues. Trimming shortened V by 6 bases and J by 2 bases, and 10 bases separated the two germline ends. Germline V lookup: CDR1 DFQATT, CDR2 SNEGSKA (reference sequence).

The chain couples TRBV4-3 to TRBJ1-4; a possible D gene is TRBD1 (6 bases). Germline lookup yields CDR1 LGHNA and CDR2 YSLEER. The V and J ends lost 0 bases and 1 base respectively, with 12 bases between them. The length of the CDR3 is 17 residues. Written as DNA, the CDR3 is TGCGCCAGCAGCCAAGACGGACCACAGGGAACTAATGAAAAACTGTTTTTT. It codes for CASSQDGPQGTNEKLFF.

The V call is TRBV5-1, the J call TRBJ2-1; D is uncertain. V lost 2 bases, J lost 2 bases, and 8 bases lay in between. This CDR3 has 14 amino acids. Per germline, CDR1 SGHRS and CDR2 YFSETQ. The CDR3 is CASSLEEPYNEQFF. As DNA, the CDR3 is TGCGCCAGCAGCTTAGAAGAACCCTACAATGAGCAGTTCTTC.

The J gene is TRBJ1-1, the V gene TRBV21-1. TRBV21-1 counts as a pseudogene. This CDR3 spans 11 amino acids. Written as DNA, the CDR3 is TGTGCTCTCCCGATGAACACTGAAGCTTTCTTT. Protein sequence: CALPMNTEAFF.

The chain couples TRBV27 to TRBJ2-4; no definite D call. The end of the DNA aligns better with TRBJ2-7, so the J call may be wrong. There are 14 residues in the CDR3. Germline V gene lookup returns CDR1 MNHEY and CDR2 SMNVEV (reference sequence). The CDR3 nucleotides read TGTGCCAGCAGTTTGACCGATATAACCTACGAGCAGTACTTC. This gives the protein CASSLTDITYEQYF.

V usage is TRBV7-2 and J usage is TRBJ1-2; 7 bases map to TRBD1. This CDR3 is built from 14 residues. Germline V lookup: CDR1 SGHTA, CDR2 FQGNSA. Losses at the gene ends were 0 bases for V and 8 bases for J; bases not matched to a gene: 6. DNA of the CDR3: TGTGCCAGCAGCTTAGCGAAGACAGGGAAGGGCTACACCTTC. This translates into CASSLAKTGKGYTF.

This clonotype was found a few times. CDR3 DNA sequence: TGTGCCAGCAGCCAAGAAAGAGGAACTAGCGGTCAAGAGACCCAGTACTTC. As protein: CASSQERGTSGQETQYF. The chain joins TRBV4-2 to TRBJ2-5; 8 bases are shared with TRBD2. Per the germline V gene, CDR1 is LGHNA and CDR2 is YNFKEQ. J gave up 2 bases and V 0 bases, and 8 bases lay outside the gene matches. The CDR3 has 17 amino acids.

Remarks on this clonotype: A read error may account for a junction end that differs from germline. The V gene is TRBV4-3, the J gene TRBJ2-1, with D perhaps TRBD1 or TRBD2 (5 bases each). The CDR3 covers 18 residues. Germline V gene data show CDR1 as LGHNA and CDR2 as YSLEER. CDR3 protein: CASSQGREGLPQENEQFF. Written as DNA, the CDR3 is TGCGCCAGCAGTCAAGGTCGTGAGGGGCTACCCCAGGAGAATGAGCAGTTCTTC.

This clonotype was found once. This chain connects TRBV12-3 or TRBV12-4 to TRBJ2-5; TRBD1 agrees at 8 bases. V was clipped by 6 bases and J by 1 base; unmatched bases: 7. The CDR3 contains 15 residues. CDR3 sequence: CASRPGQASQETQYF. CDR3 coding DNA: TGTGCCAGCAGGCCGGGACAGGCATCCCAAGAGACCCAGTACTTC.

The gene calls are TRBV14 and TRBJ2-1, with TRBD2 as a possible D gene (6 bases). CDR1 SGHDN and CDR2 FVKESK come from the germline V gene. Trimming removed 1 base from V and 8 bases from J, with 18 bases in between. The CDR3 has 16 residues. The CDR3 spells CASSQVRGLSLDEQFF. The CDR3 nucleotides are TGTGCCAGCAGCCAAGTGCGGGGTTTAAGTCTGGATGAGCAGTTCTTC.

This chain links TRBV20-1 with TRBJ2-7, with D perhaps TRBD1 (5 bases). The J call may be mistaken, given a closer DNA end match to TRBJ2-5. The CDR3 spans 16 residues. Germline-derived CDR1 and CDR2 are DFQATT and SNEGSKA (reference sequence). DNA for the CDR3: TGCAGTGCTAGAGATAGTGGCAGGGCTGGGATGGAGACCCAGTACTTC. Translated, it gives CSARDSGRAGMETQYF.

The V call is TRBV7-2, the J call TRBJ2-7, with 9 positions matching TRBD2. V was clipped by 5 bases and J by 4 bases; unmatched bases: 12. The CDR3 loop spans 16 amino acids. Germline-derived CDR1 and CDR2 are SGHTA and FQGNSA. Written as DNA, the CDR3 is TGTGCCAGCAGCACAACCCTAGCGGGGCGACGATACGAGCAGTACTTC. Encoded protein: CASSTTLAGRRYEQYF. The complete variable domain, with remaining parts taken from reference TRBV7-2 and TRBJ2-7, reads GAGVSQSPSNKVTEKGKDVELRCDPISGHTALYWYRQSLGQGLEFLIYFQGNSAPDKSGLPSDRFSAERTGGSVSTLTIQRTQQEDSAVYLCASSTTLAGRRYEQYFGPGTRLTVT.

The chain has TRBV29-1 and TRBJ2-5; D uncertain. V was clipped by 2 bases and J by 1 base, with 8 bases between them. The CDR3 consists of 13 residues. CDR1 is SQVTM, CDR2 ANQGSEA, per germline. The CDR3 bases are TGCAGCGTTGAACAGACCACCCAAGAGACCCAGTACTTC. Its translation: CSVEQTTQETQYF.

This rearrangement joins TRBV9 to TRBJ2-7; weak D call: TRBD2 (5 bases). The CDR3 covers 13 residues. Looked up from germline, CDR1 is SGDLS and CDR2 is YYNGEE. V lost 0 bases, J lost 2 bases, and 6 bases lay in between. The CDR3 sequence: CASSVVEAYEQYF. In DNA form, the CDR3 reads TGTGCCAGCAGCGTAGTGGAGGCCTACGAGCAGTACTTC.

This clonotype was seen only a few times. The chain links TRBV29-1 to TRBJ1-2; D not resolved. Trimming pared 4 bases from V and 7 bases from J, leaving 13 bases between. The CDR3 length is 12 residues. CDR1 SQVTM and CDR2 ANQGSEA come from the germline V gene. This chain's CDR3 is CSVATGPAGYTF. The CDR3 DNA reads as TGCAGCGTTGCTACCGGGCCCGCTGGCTACACCTTC.